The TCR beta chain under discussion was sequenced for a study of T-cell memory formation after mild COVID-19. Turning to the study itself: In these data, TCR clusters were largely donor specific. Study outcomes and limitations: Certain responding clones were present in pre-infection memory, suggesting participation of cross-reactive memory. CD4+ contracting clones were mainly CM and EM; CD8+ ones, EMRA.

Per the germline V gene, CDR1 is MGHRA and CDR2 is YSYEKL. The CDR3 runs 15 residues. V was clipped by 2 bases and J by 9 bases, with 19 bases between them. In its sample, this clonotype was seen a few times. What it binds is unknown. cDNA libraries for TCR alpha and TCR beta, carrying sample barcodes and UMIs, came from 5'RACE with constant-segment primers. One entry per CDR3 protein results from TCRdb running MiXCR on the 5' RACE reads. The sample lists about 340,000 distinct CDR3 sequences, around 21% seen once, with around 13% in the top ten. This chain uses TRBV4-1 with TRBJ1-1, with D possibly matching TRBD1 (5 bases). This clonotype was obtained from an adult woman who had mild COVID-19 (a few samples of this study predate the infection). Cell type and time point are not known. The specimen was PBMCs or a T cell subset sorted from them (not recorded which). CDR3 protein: CASSQPSSGRPQAFF. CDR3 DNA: TGCGCCAGCAGCCAACCCTCGTCGGGACGTCCCCAAGCTTTCTTT.